This T cell receptor beta chain is from a study of T-cell memory formation after mild COVID-19. The overall study: Across donors, TCR clusters were largely donor specific.

TCRdb recomputed calls from the 5' RACE reads with MiXCR, one row per CDR3 protein. The sample carries 250,000 to 400,000 distinct CDR3 sequences, roughly 13% recorded once. Study-level findings and limits: Clones that got smaller from day 15 to 85 had even CD4/CD8, while clones growing later tipped toward CD4+.

In the case of this clonotype: What it recognizes is unknown.

Trimming removed 6 bases from V and 4 bases from J, with 13 bases in between. The length of the CDR3 is 13 residues. Germline loops: CDR1 MNHNS, CDR2 SASEGT. This rearrangement joins TRBV6-1 to TRBJ2-7, with D unresolved. Sequenced input: PBMCs or a T cell subset sorted from them (not recorded which). The receptor was isolated from a young man who had mild COVID-19 (a few samples of this study predate the infection). Cell type and time point are not known. Here the CDR3 reads CASRSTVPYEQYF. The CDR3 DNA is TGTGCCAGCAGGTCCACAGTTCCTTACGAGCAGTACTTC.